Sequencing of this T cell receptor beta chain was carried out in a study of T cell repertoires in cytomegalovirus infection. This CDR3 is built from 18 residues. Germline CDR1 is SGHRS and CDR2 is YFSETQ. With 0 bases removed from V and 11 bases from J, the gap between germline ends came to 28 bases. Notes on this clonotype: What it binds is unknown.

TCRdb analysed the reads with MiXCR anew, one entry per CDR3 protein. The sample includes 95,000 to 150,000 distinct CDR3 sequences, 30% to 40% of them seen just once. Findings and caveats of the study: HLA-C-restricted CMV-specific TCR beta clonotypes were dominant in the ex vivo response. Identification of carriers of CMV plus the relevant HLA was performed using cumulative public TCR beta family frequency.

Source: CD8+ T cells from cultured PBMCs, taken from culture after CMV antigen stimulation. The J gene is TRBJ2-3, the V gene TRBV5-1; tentative D call: TRBD2 (6 bases). The TCR was taken from a human donor in good health (CMV status not recorded). Some clones in this sample may be carry-over from other donors' samples. The CDR3 region has the DNA TGCGCCAGCAGCTTGGTTGGTCCGGGGGAGTTTGGGACGTACGGGCAGTATTTT. Translating gives CASSLVGPGEFGTYGQYF.